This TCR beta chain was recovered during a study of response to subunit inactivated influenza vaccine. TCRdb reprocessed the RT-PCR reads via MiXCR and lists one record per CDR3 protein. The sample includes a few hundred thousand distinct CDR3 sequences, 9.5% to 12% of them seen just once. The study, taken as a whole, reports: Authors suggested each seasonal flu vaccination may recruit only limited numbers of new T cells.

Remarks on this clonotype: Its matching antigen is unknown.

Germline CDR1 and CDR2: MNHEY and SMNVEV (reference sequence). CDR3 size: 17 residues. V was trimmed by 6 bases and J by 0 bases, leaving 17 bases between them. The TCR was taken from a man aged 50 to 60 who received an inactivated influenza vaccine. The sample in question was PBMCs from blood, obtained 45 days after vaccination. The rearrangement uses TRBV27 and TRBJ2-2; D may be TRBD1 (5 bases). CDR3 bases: TGTGCCAGCAGCCCCCTAGGGGTCAGTACGAACACCGGGGAGCTGTTTTTT. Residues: CASSPLGVSTNTGELFF.